This T cell receptor (beta chain) was sequenced during a study of blood T cell repertoires in COVID-19. Study information: Sites in the United States, Italy and Spain provided acute and convalescent COVID-19 samples. PBMCs, B-cell-depleted T cells, or T cells provided the cDNA or gDNA that made up the material.

Per the original data handling: Estimation of nucleated cell counts was performed using reference gene primer amplification. Produced via immunoSEQ multiplex PCR; TCRdb's table is partial and in-frame only. V, J and clone size are those of that table, while D and trimming were read from the DNA. This table holds about 38,000 clones, 90% found once. Germline CDR1 and CDR2: SEHNR and FQNEAQ (reference sequence). Trimming removed 0 bases from V and 1 base from J; junction bases left unmatched: 3. The CDR3 covers 15 residues. This clonotype was sampled from a man in his sixties with active or convalescent COVID-19. The sample comprised peripheral blood. The chain recombines TRBV7-9 with TRBJ2-7, with TRBD2 identical over 7 bases. Written as DNA, the CDR3 is TGTGCCAGCAGCTTAGCCCCGGGGGGTTCCTACGAGCAGTACTTC. Its translation is CASSLAPGGSYEQYF.